Shown below are 2 T cell receptor beta chains from a single sample sequenced in a study of blood T cell repertoires in COVID-19. Repertoires were generated with immunoSEQ multiplex PCR, while TCRdb's copy carries only in-frame clones and drops some. The sample has around 150,000 clones, just over 85% seen once. Sequencing was performed on peripheral blood. These receptors originate from a man aged 65 to 79 with acute or convalescent COVID-19.

This clone was counted a single time. The gene calls are TRBV28 and TRBJ1-6; TRBD1 is a possible D gene (5 bases). Trimming removed 3 bases at V and 4 bases at J, with 10 bases between. Germline values: CDR1 MDHEN, CDR2 SYDVKM. CDR3 size: 15 residues. The CDR3 DNA follows: TGTGCCAGCAGTTTGCCAGGGACTTATAATTCACCCCTCCACTTT. Translation: CASSLPGTYNSPLHF. The full variable domain, its missing parts supplied by reference TRBV28 and TRBJ1-6, is DVKVTQSSRYLVKRTGEKVFLECVQDMDHENMFWYRQDPGLGLRLIYFSYDVKMKEKGDIPEGYSVSREKKERFSLILESASTNQTSMYLCASSLPGTYNSPLHFGNGTRLTVT.

The chain combines TRBV4-3 with TRBJ2-3, with D perhaps matching TRBD2 (6 bases). V gave up 0 bases and J gave up 3 bases, with 10 bases separating them. CDR3 length equals 15 residues. Germline V gene data show CDR1 as LGHNA and CDR2 as YSLEER. The CDR3 coding sequence is TGCGCCAGCAGCCAAGATCGACTAGGAACAGATACGCAGTATTTT. This gives the protein CASSQDRLGTDTQYF.